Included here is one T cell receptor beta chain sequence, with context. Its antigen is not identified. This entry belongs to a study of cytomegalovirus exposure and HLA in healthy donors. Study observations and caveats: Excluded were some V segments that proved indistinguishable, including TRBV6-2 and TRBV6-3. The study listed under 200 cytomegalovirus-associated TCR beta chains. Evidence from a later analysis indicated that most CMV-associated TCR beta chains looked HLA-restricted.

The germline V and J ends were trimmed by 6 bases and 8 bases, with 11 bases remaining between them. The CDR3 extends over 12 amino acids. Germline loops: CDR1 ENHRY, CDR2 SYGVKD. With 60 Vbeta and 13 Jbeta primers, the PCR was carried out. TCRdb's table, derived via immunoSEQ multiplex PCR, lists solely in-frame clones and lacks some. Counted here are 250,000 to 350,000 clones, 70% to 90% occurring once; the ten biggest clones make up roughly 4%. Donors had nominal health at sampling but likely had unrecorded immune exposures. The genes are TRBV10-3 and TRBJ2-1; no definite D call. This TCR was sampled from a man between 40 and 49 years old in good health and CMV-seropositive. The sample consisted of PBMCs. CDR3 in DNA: TGTGCCATCAGCGCGAACGAGTATGAGCAGTTCTTC. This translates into CAISANEYEQFF.